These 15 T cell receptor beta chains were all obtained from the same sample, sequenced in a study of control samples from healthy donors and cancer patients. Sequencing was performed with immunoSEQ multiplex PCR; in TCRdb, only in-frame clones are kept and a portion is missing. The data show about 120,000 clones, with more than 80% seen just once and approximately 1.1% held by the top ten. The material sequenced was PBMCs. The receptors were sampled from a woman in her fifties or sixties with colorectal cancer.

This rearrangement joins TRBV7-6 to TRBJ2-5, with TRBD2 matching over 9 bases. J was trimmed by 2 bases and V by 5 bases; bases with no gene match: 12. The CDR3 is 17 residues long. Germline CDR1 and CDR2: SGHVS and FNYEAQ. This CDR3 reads CASSILLPGLAQETQYF. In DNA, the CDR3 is TGTGCCAGCAGCATCCTTCTACCGGGACTAGCTCAAGAGACCCAGTACTTC.

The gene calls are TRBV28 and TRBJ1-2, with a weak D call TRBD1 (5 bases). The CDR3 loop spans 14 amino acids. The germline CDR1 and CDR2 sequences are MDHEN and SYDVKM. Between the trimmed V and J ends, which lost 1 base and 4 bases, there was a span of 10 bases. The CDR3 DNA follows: TGTGCCAGCAGTTTATTAGGGACCGGCTATGGCTACACCTTC. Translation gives CASSLLGTGYGYTF.

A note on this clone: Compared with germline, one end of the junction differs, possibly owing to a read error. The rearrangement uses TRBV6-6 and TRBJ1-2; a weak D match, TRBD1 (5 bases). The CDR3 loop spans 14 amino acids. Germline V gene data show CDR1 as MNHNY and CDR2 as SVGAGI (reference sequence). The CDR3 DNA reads TGTGCCGGCAGTCCATTTCAGGGAGGGAATGGCTACACCTTC. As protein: CAGSPFQGGNGYTF.

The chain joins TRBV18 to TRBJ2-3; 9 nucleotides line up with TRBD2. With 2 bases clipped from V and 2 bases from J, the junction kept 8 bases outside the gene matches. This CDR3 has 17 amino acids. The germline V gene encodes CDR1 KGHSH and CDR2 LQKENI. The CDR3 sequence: CASSPLLAGSTTDTQYF. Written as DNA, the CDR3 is TGTGCCAGCTCACCATTGCTAGCGGGGTCGACCACAGATACGCAGTATTTT. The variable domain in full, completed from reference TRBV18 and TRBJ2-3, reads NAGVMQNPRHLVRRRGQEARLRCSPMKGHSHVYWYRQLPEEGLKFMVYLQKENIIDESGMPKERFSAEFPKEGPSILRIQQVVRGDSAAYFCASSPLLAGSTTDTQYFGPGTRLTVL.

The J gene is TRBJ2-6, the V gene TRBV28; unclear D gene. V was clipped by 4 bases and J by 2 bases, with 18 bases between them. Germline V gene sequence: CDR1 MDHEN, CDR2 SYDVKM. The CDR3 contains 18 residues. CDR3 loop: CASSSPSGYLPGANVLTF. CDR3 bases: TGTGCCAGCAGTTCCCCGTCCGGGTACCTCCCTGGGGCCAACGTCCTGACTTTC.

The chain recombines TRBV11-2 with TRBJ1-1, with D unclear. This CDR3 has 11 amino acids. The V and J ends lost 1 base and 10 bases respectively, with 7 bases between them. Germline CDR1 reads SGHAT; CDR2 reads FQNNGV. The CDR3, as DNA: TGTGCCAGCAGCTTAGGCTGGAGAGCTTTCTTT. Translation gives CASSLGWRAFF.

The DNA for the CDR3 is TGTGCCAGCAGTACCCGGGGGTTCTCGAGCTCCTACGAGCAGTACTTC. Translation: CASSTRGFSSSYEQYF. The gene calls are TRBV27 and TRBJ2-7, with D possibly being TRBD2 (6 bases). Looked up from germline, CDR1 is MNHEY and CDR2 is SMNVEV (reference sequence). V was trimmed by 5 bases and J by 0 bases, leaving 17 bases between them. This CDR3 spans 16 amino acids.

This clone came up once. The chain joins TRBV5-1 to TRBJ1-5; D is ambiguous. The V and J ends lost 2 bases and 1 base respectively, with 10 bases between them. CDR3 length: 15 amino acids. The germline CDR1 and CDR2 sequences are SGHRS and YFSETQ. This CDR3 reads CASSFMGLSNQPQHF. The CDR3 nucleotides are TGCGCCAGCAGCTTCATGGGGTTGAGCAATCAGCCCCAGCATTTT.

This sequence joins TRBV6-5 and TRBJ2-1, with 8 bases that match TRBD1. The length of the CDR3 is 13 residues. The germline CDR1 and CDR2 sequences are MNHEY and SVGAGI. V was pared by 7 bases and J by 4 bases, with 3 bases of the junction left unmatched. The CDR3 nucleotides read TGTGCCAGCACCGGACAGGGTTACAATGAGCAGTTCTTC. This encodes CASTGQGYNEQFF.

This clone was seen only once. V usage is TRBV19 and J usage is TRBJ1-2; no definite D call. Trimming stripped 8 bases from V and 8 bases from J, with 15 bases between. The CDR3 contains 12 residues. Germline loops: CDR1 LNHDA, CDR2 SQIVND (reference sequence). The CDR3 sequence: CASRTSLGGYTF. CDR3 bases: TGTGCCAGTCGTACAAGTCTAGGAGGCTACACCTTC.

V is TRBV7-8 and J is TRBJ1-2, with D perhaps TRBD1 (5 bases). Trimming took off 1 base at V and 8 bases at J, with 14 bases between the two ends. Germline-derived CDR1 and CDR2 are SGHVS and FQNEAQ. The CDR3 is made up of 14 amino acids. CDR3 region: CASSLDPGLLGYTF. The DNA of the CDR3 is TGTGCCAGCAGCTTAGACCCGGGACTGCTCGGCTACACCTTC.

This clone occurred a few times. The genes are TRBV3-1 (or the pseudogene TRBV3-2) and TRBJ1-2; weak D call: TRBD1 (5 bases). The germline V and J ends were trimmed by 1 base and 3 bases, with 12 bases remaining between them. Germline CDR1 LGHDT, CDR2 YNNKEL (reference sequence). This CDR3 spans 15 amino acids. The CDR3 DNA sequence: TGTGCCAGCAGCCAAGTATCTACAGGCCACTATGGCTACACCTTC. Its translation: CASSQVSTGHYGYTF.

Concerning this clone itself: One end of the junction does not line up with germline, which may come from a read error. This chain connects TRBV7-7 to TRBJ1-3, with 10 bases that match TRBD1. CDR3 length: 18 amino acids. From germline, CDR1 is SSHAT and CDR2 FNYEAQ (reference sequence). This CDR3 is CASSFQPEGQGPGNTIYF. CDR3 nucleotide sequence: TGTGCTAGCAGCTTCCAACCGGAGGGACAGGGGCCTGGAAACACCATATATTTT.

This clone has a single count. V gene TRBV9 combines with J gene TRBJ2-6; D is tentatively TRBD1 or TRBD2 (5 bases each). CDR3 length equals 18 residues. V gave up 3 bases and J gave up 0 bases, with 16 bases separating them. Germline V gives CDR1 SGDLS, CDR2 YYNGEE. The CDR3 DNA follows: TGTGCCAGCAGCGCCACGGGGCAGGGTATCTCTGGGGCCAACGTCCTGACTTTC. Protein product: CASSATGQGISGANVLTF.

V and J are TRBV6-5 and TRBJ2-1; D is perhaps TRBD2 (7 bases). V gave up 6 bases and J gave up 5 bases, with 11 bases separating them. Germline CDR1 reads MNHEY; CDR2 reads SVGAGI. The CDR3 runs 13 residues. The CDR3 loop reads CASSRGADNEQFF. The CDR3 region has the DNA TGTGCCAGCAGCCGGGGGGCCGACAATGAGCAGTTCTTC.